The present entry profiles one T cell receptor (beta chain) with its context. Germline CDR1 SEHNR, CDR2 FQNEAQ (reference sequence). This CDR3 is built from 12 residues. Trimming removed 5 bases from V and 11 bases from J, with 15 bases in between. Treatment of the sample: randomized to nivolumab then ipilimumab (arm A) or the reverse (arm B). DNA-damaging chemotherapy had not been given to any patient beforehand. Profiled with immunoSEQ multiplex PCR; TCRdb holds only in-frame clones, not every one. The repertoire holds under 40,000 clones, with around nine tenths as singletons. The data belong to a study of sequential checkpoint blockade in melanoma. Turning to the study itself: Randomization was 1:1 between first-line nivolumab→ipilimumab and ipilimumab→nivolumab.

The clonotype comes from a human donor with melanoma. The source was CD8+ T cells sorted from blood (inferred from file names), collected from a patient given nivolumab and ipilimumab in sequence. The chain is built from TRBV7-9 and TRBJ2-5; tentative D call: TRBD2 (6 bases). This CDR3 is CASSPPSGEQYF. CDR3 sequence (DNA): TGTGCCAGCAGCCCTCCCTCGGGGGAGCAGTACTTC.